The clone carrying this TCR beta chain has a count of ten or more. TCRdb recomputed calls from the 5' RACE reads with MiXCR, one row per CDR3 protein. The sample holds tens of thousands of distinct CDR3 sequences, around 15% seen once. This sample was taken from a study of T cells of healthy individuals. Germline V gives CDR1 SQVTM, CDR2 ANQGSEA. This CDR3 region has 12 residues. The rearrangement links TRBV29-1 to TRBJ2-3; D is unresolved. This TCR derives from a human donor in good health. The CDR3 region is CRWEFGTDTQYF. The CDR3 DNA sequence: TGCAGGTGGGAATTTGGCACAGATACGCAGTATTTT.